This TCR beta chain was captured by sequencing in a study of early T cells in non-severe SARS-CoV-2 infection. About the study: Alpha and beta chains were unpaired, from unsorted whole-blood bulk RNA. Points from the study as a whole: In VDJdb matching, anti-spike CD8 responses were favored while private and CD4 specificities went missing.

The TCR library protocol attached unique molecular identifiers to the individual cDNA molecules. TCRdb itself ran the 5' RACE reads through MiXCR, one entry per CDR3 protein. The sample consists of tens of thousands of distinct CDR3 sequences, 6% of them appearing once. Between the trimmed V and J ends, which lost 2 bases and 4 bases, there was a span of 9 bases. CDR1 and CDR2 (germline): SGHDN, FVKESK. CDR3 length: 15 amino acids. This clonotype was observed at least ten times. Its specificity is not known. The TCR sequence derives from an adult who was a healthcare worker with PCR-confirmed SARS-CoV-2 infection or an uninfected control (not recorded which). The chain combines TRBV14 with TRBJ1-6; D perhaps matches TRBD1 (6 bases). The sequenced sample was whole blood, obtained at baseline. Written as DNA, the CDR3 is TGTGCCAGCAGCCAAATACAGGGATATAATTCACCCCTCCACTTT. This codes for CASSQIQGYNSPLHF.